Presented here are 15 T cell receptor beta chains from one specimen sequenced in a study of cytomegalovirus exposure and HLA in healthy donors (dated by TCRdb to about 2017). Libraries came from the immunoSEQ multiplex PCR assay. TCRdb re-hosts the immuneACCESS table, in-frame sequences only. Its copies lack some clones; in the studies checked, an unresolved V gene accounts for under half of them, and the cause for the rest is not known. For this sample the table gives 300,000 to 400,000 clones, of which 86% were detected only once. Of the sample, over 0.75% falls within the top ten clones. Sequencing was carried out using PBMCs. These TCRs come from a woman aged 18-29 years in good health and CMV-seronegative.

The gene calls are TRBV11-2 and TRBJ2-1; TRBD1 agrees at 11 bases. The V gene's germline CDR1 is SGHAT and CDR2 FQNNGV. Trimming removed 4 bases from V and 8 bases from J; junction bases left unmatched: 10. This CDR3 is 16 amino acids long. Here the CDR3 reads CASSYHRDRGRDEQFF. The DNA for the CDR3 is TGTGCCAGCAGCTACCACCGGGACAGGGGGAGGGATGAGCAGTTCTTC.

V usage is TRBV5-1 and J usage is TRBJ1-1, with TRBD1 as a possible D gene (5 bases). V shed 0 bases and J shed 5 bases, with 17 bases lying between them. The CDR3 covers 16 residues. Germline CDR1 reads SGHRS; CDR2 reads YFSETQ. CDR3 bases: TGCGCCAGCAGCTTGGTGGCAGGGCGAGGCAGGACTGAAGCTTTCTTT. It is translated as CASSLVAGRGRTEAFF.

This chain uses TRBV2 with TRBJ2-7, with TRBD2 matching over 10 bases. Looked up from germline, CDR1 is SNHLY and CDR2 is FYNNEI. The CDR3 extends over 15 amino acids. Trimming at V came to 7 bases and at J to 3 bases, leaving 9 bases not matched to a gene. The CDR3 loop is CASKDGLADRYEQYF. The CDR3, as DNA: TGTGCCAGCAAAGACGGACTAGCGGATCGCTACGAGCAGTACTTC.

This clone was counted between two and nine times. The gene calls are TRBV6-6 and TRBJ1-4, with D hard to call. V shed 5 bases and J shed 0 bases, with 10 bases lying between them. The germline CDR1 and CDR2 sequences are MNHNY and SVGAGI (reference sequence). The CDR3 runs to 15 residues. The CDR3 loop reads CASSPPGSTNEKLFF. CDR3 nucleotide sequence: TGTGCCAGCAGTCCTCCGGGGTCAACTAATGAAAAACTGTTTTTT.

The chain combines TRBV19 with TRBJ2-7, with 7 bases aligning to TRBD1. The CDR3 consists of 14 residues. Germline CDR1 reads LNHDA; CDR2 reads SQIVND (reference sequence). Trimming took 7 bases from V and 7 from J; bases not matched to a gene: 13. The CDR3 bases are TGTGCCAGTACCCCAAGACGACAGGGTGGAGAGCAGTACTTC. It specifies CASTPRRQGGEQYF.

This clone has just one count. The genes are TRBV19 and TRBJ2-1; 14 bases map to TRBD2. With 3 bases clipped from V and 4 bases from J, the junction kept 2 bases outside the gene matches. Germline V gene sequence: CDR1 LNHDA, CDR2 SQIVND (reference sequence). This CDR3 region has 16 residues. The CDR3 is CASSIRTSGGYNEQFF. The CDR3 bases are TGTGCCAGTAGTATTCGGACTAGCGGGGGGTACAATGAGCAGTTCTTC.

The chain links TRBV7-2 to TRBJ2-7, with 14 bases matching TRBD2. V lost 4 bases to trimming and J lost 6 bases; unmatched junction nucleotides: 2. This CDR3 spans 14 amino acids. The V gene's germline CDR1 is SGHTA and CDR2 FQGNSA. The CDR3 reads CASSSGLAGVEQYF. CDR3 DNA sequence: TGTGCCAGCAGCTCGGGACTAGCGGGAGTCGAGCAGTACTTC.

The chain is built from TRBV9 and TRBJ2-7, with 9 bases aligning to TRBD2. In germline, CDR1 is SGDLS, CDR2 YYNGEE. The CDR3 consists of 15 residues. The junction had 13 bases not matched to a gene; V was cut back by 6 bases and J by 6 bases. The CDR3 loop is CASTTSGLAGSEQYF. The CDR3 bases are TGTGCCAGCACGACGTCCGGGCTAGCGGGATCCGAGCAGTACTTC.

This clone appeared a single time. The chain links TRBV28 to TRBJ2-5; D not certain. Germline lookup yields CDR1 MDHEN and CDR2 SYDVKM. This CDR3 has 14 amino acids. V was shortened by 4 bases and J by 5 bases, with 14 bases between the two germline ends. In DNA, the CDR3 is TGTGCCAGCAGTTACCCCCCCATGGAGGAGACCCAGTACTTC. Protein: CASSYPPMEETQYF. The full variable domain, its missing parts supplied by reference TRBV28 and TRBJ2-5, is DVKVTQSSRYLVKRTGEKVFLECVQDMDHENMFWYRQDPGLGLRLIYFSYDVKMKEKGDIPEGYSVSREKKERFSLILESASTNQTSMYLCASSYPPMEETQYFGPGTRLLVL.

The genes are TRBV27 and TRBJ1-2, with a weak D call TRBD1 (5 bases). Germline values: CDR1 MNHEY, CDR2 SMNVEV (reference sequence). This CDR3 has 15 residues. V dropped 5 bases and J dropped 2 bases, with 15 bases sitting between them. The CDR3 region is CASSGLAEGNYGYTF. In DNA form, the CDR3 reads TGTGCCAGCAGTGGCCTTGCGGAGGGGAACTATGGCTACACCTTC.

CDR3 in DNA: TGTGCCAGCTCACCACCGGGGGGGGCCTACGAGCAGTACTTC. Encoded protein: CASSPPGGAYEQYF. The chain links TRBV18 to TRBJ2-7; 7 bases agree with TRBD2. J was trimmed by 2 bases and V by 0 bases; bases with no gene match: 1. Germline CDR1 KGHSH, CDR2 LQKENI. The CDR3 contains 14 residues. The complete variable domain, with remaining parts taken from reference TRBV18 and TRBJ2-7, reads NAGVMQNPRHLVRRRGQEARLRCSPMKGHSHVYWYRQLPEEGLKFMVYLQKENIIDESGMPKERFSAEFPKEGPSILRIQQVVRGDSAAYFCASSPPGGAYEQYFGPGTRLTVT.

CDR3 DNA sequence: TGTGCCTGGAGTGGGGATAAAAGGACAGGCCTTAACTATGGCTACACCTTC. It translates to CAWSGDKRTGLNYGYTF. V is TRBV30 and J is TRBJ1-2; 7 bases are shared with TRBD1. The CDR3 is made up of 17 amino acids. CDR1 GTSNPN and CDR2 SVGIG come from the germline V gene (reference sequence). V shed 1 base and J 1 base; nucleotides not matched to a gene: 12.

The chain employs TRBV9 and TRBJ2-7, with 9 positions matching TRBD1. After removal of 3 bases from V and 5 bases from J, the junction contained 12 bases not matched to a gene. The germline V gene has CDR1 SGDLS and CDR2 YYNGEE. CDR3 length equals 16 residues. The CDR3 DNA reads TGTGCCAGCAGCGCTGGTTTGGGACAGGGAGGCCACGAGCAGTACTTC. As protein: CASSAGLGQGGHEQYF.

The table lists this clone with a count of one. The rearrangement joins TRBV9 to TRBJ2-4; 8 bases fit TRBD1. With 0 bases clipped from V and 8 bases from J, the junction kept 10 bases outside the gene matches. Germline V gene lookup returns CDR1 SGDLS and CDR2 YYNGEE. CDR3 size: 16 residues. CDR3 protein: CASSVAVGTGVDIQYF. CDR3 bases: TGTGCCAGCAGCGTAGCTGTAGGGACAGGAGTGGACATTCAGTACTTC.

This clone was detected once. The genes are TRBV4-1 and TRBJ2-3, with a tentative D call TRBD2 (5 bases). Trimming shortened V by 0 bases and J by 6 bases, and 16 bases separated the two germline ends. The CDR3 has 16 amino acids. The V gene's germline CDR1 is MGHRA and CDR2 YSYEKL. CDR3 nucleotide sequence: TGCGCCAGCAGCCAAGATAGCGACACGCTAAGGGATACGCAGTATTTT. Amino acid sequence: CASSQDSDTLRDTQYF.